This T cell receptor gamma chain was found in a study of γδ T cells in repeated Plasmodium falciparum infection. TCRdb reanalysed the multiplex PCR reads with CATT. The sample lists some 32,000 gamma-chain clones; over 1.3% were seen once. Gammadelta T cells were flow-sorted from PBMC into Vgamma9/Vdelta2+ and Vdelta2-negative populations for bulk analysis. The table lists this clone with a few counts. TCRdb records a much larger clone's protein for this DNA, with a difference at residue 7 that likely arises from a read error; the protein given is the translation of the DNA. The CDR3 runs 13 residues. Germline lookup yields CDR1 GITISATS and CDR2 ISYDGTV (reference sequence).

This receptor was taken from a pool of human donors (malaria-infected and uninfected, not separated). The specimen was gamma-delta T cells from blood. The V call is TRGV9, the J call TRGJP. TCRdb gives no J gene; it was assigned here by matching the DNA to germline. This CDR3 reads CALQELDKKIKVF. In DNA form, the CDR3 reads TGTGCCTTGCAAGAGTTGGACAAAAAAATCAAGGTATTT.